The source of this T cell receptor (beta chain) is a study of blood T cell repertoires in COVID-19. Overall study context: Sites across the United States, Italy and Spain contributed samples from acute and convalescent COVID-19.

Clones were read by immunoSEQ multiplex PCR, and TCRdb kept only the in-frame ones, dropping some. Found here are about 220,000 clones, around 83% of them singletons; the top ten hold around 9.5%. Germline CDR1 SGHDT, CDR2 YYEEEE. Trimming shortened V by 1 base and J by 1 base, and 10 bases separated the two germline ends. This CDR3 region has 15 residues. This chain uses TRBV5-6 with TRBJ2-3; weak D call: TRBD1 (5 bases). The sample consisted of peripheral blood. The TCR originated in a man aged 45-60 years with active or convalescent COVID-19. CDR3: CASSLKGAGTDTQYF. CDR3 bases: TGTGCCAGCAGCTTGAAAGGGGCCGGCACAGATACGCAGTATTTT. Drawing the rest from reference TRBV5-6 and TRBJ2-3, the complete variable domain is DAGVTQSPTHLIKTRGQQVTLRCSPKSGHDTVSWYQQALGQGPQFIFQYYEEEERQRGNFPDRFSGHQFPNYSSELNVNALLLGDSALYLCASSLKGAGTDTQYFGPGTRLTVL.